These 7 T cell receptor beta chains came from one sample sequenced in a study of Ad26.COV2.S vaccination and SARS-CoV-2 variants. Treatment: roughly 19 received Ad26.COV2.S at low or high dose, single or two shots; roughly five received placebo; per-sample allocation not given. Samples analyzed were those drawn on day 63 after the first vaccine or placebo injection. Generated by immunoSEQ multiplex PCR, the TCRdb table keeps only in-frame clones and is missing some. The data show 380,000 or so clones, around 88% seen once. The source material was peripheral blood, sampled in a trial of Ad26.COV2.S vaccine versus placebo. All receptors come from a person between 18 and 65 years old who received the Ad26.COV2.S COVID-19 vaccine or a placebo.

The rearrangement uses TRBV24-1 and TRBJ2-1; TRBD2 matches 12 bases. The J segment lost 6 bases and the V segment lost 9 bases, leaving 5 bases of the junction unmatched. CDR3 length: 14 amino acids. Looked up from germline, CDR1 is KGHDR and CDR2 is SFDVKD. The CDR3 spells CATQLAGGINEQFF. CDR3 coding DNA: TGTGCCACCCAACTAGCGGGAGGTATCAATGAGCAGTTCTTC.

V and J are TRBV9 and TRBJ2-3; 10 bases fit TRBD2. CDR1 SGDLS and CDR2 YYNGEE come from the germline V gene. The CDR3 length is 17 residues. The J segment lost 0 bases and the V segment lost 6 bases, leaving 10 bases of the junction unmatched. DNA of the CDR3: TGTGCCAGCAACCAAGATTCGACTAGCGGGAGCACAGATACGCAGTATTTT. Its translation is CASNQDSTSGSTDTQYF.

This clone was picked up a small number of times. J is TRBJ2-1 and V is TRBV14; TRBD2 matches at 10 bases. The CDR3 has 17 amino acids. V gave up 1 base and J gave up 0 bases; unmatched junction bases: 3. Germline V gene lookup returns CDR1 SGHDN and CDR2 FVKESK. DNA of the CDR3: TGTGCCAGCAGCCAAGTTCGGACTAGCGGCTCCTACAATGAGCAGTTCTTC. Amino acid sequence: CASSQVRTSGSYNEQFF.

With regard to this clone: Different DNA sequences within this sample yield the same CDR3. The gene calls are TRBV10-1 and TRBJ2-7; possibly TRBD1 for D (6 bases). The CDR3 runs 13 residues. Deletions cut 8 bases from V and 2 bases from J, with 13 bases between. CDR1 is WNHNN and CDR2 is SYGVQD in the germline V gene (reference sequence). The CDR3 loop reads CASSPGQPYEQYF. The CDR3 nucleotides are TGCGCCAGCTCTCCCGGACAGCCCTACGAGCAGTACTTC.

This clone was found once. J is TRBJ2-2 and V is TRBV9, with D unclear. Trimming stripped 0 bases from V and 4 bases from J, with 4 bases between. Germline loops: CDR1 SGDLS, CDR2 YYNGEE. CDR3 length equals 13 residues. CDR3 in DNA: TGTGCCAGCAGCGTAGGCCCCACCGGGGAGCTGTTTTTT. Amino acid sequence: CASSVGPTGELFF. The full variable domain, in which reference TRBV9 and TRBJ2-2 provide the parts outside the CDR3, is DSGVTQTPKHLITATGQRVTLRCSPRSGDLSVYWYQQSLDQGLQFLIQYYNGEERAKGNILERFSAQQFPDLHSELNLSSLELGDSALYFCASSVGPTGELFFGEGSRLTVL.

The J gene is TRBJ2-1, the V gene TRBV7-9; D remains ambiguous. Trimming left V 0 bases short and J 3 bases short, with 12 bases between. Germline V lookup: CDR1 SEHNR, CDR2 FQNEAQ (reference sequence). The CDR3 spans 16 residues. The CDR3 region is CASSLAGQMGYNEQFF. The CDR3 bases are TGTGCCAGCAGCTTAGCAGGGCAGATGGGCTACAATGAGCAGTTCTTC.

This chain links TRBV7-9 with TRBJ1-3; D remains ambiguous. The CDR3 extends over 13 amino acids. Per germline, CDR1 SEHNR and CDR2 FQNEAQ (reference sequence). Trimming took off 1 base at V and 4 bases at J, with 5 bases between the two ends. CDR3 DNA sequence: TGTGCCAGCAGCTTAGTTGTGGGAAACACCATATATTTT. This encodes CASSLVVGNTIYF.